This T cell receptor beta chain originates from a study of control samples from healthy donors and cancer patients. Germline CDR1 LGHDT, CDR2 YNNKEL (reference sequence). The length of the CDR3 is 18 residues. V lost 0 bases, J lost 2 bases, and 9 bases stayed unmatched. Here immunoSEQ multiplex PCR was the method, and the copy in TCRdb shows in-frame clones only, minus some. The sample has more than 100,000 clones, approximately 90% seen once. The specimen sequenced was blood. The gene calls are TRBV3-1 (or the pseudogene TRBV3-2) and TRBJ2-7; 11 bases line up with TRBD2. This sequence originates from a woman aged 18 to 35 in good health. CDR3 sequence (DNA): TGTGCCAGCAGCCAAGATGGGGCCGGGACTAGCGGACCCTACGAGCAGTACTTC. Protein: CASSQDGAGTSGPYEQYF.